This T cell receptor (beta chain) was sequenced during a study of T cell changes during pregnancy in multiple sclerosis (dated by TCRdb to the late 2010s). Describing the broader study: The study examined how the T cell repertoire changed over the course of pregnancy in women with multiple sclerosis.

The protocol used for the library was the immunoSEQ multiplex PCR assay. The immuneACCESS repertoire file appears here via TCRdb, limited to in-frame rearrangements. These files lack a portion of the clones; in checked studies, under half of the deficit traces to unresolved V genes, and the cause of the others is not known. This sample holds tens of thousands of clones; approximately 92% were observed only once. The ten largest clones capture 1.2% of the sample. The CDR3 contains 14 residues, cysteine and phenylalanine counted. Left in the record is the CDR3 DNA by itself, 42 bases read in frame from the first base. V and J are trimmed by 4 bases and 3 bases, and the gene matches miss 2 bases of the junction. CDR1 and CDR2, looked up from the germline V gene, are SNHLY and FYNNEI. In regard to this clone: The clone's antigen remains unknown. No much larger clonotype is one base removed from it; base qualities were not supplied.

This TCR came from a female donor with multiple sclerosis, enrolled in a pregnancy study. Sequencing used CD4+ T cells from peripheral blood mononuclear cells, obtained in the first trimester of pregnancy. This receptor chain uses TRBV2 and TRBJ2-7, with 11 bases in between that match TRBD1. The CDR3 reads CASSGDRGSYEQYF. The DNA sequence is as follows: TGTGCCAGCAGTGGGGACAGGGGGAGCTACGAGCAGTACTTC.